This T cell receptor (beta chain) stems from a study of T cell responses to AZD1222 COVID-19 vaccine. Findings of the study overall: There were mostly white British donors and more females than males, and clonal diversity was possibly underestimated. Of the AZD1222 recipients, only five to seven were seropositive at baseline. Without day 14 samples, only post-peak T cell repertoires were studied.

V gave up 1 base and J gave up 10 bases, with 5 bases separating them. The CDR3 is 12 amino acids. Points on this clone: The antigen remains unidentified.

The repertoire was sequenced with immunoSEQ multiplex PCR; TCRdb's copy has only in-frame clones and lacks some. Here the sample spans approximately 92,000 clones, approximately 91% being singletons. The V and J genes are TRBV12-3 or TRBV12-4 and TRBJ1-6; D ambiguous. The sample was peripheral blood, taken on day 0 of AZD1222 vaccination. The receptor was isolated from an adult in good health. In DNA, the CDR3 is TGTGCCAGCAGTTTAGGACCATCACCCCTCCACTTT. This encodes CASSLGPSPLHF.